This record concerns one TCR beta chain sequence. This clonotype was seen ten or more times. Its antigen is unknown. The sample holds no much larger clone one base away, and base qualities are not on file. The entry originates in a study of response to subunit inactivated influenza vaccine (dated by TCRdb to the late 2010s). Study-level background: The study used deep quantitative T cell receptor repertoire profiling to track responses to a trivalent subunit inactivated influenza vaccine.

The method behind the library was RT-PCR. TCRdb shows the sequencer as Illumina HiSeq 2500. TCRdb ran its own pipeline on the public reads, namely fastp trimming at Q25 and MiXCR clone calling, and kept in-frame beta chains. Each record represents a unique CDR3 protein, reported with the most common genes and DNA among its rows. For this sample there are 500,000 to 550,000 distinct CDR3 sequences; 6% to 9% appear just once. Approximately 14% of the sample lies in the top ten. Trimming takes 3 bases from V and 4 bases from J, and the germline ends sit 25 bases apart. Spanning cysteine to phenylalanine, the CDR3 consists of 19 amino acids. This entry keeps only the CDR3 DNA: 57 bases, framed from base 1. The germline V gene encodes CDR1 LGHDT and CDR2 YNNKEL (reference sequence). Study-level results and caveats: According to the authors, only a limited number of new T cells may be recruited by each seasonal influenza vaccination.

The chain joins TRBV3-1 to TRBJ2-1; the D gene is perhaps TRBD1, on 8 matching bases. This receptor was taken from a man aged 50-75 years who received an inactivated influenza vaccine. Donor details come from another sample of the same person, matched by shared clones. The starting material was PBMCs from blood, obtained approximately 25 months after vaccination. The CDR3 reads as follows: CASSHPAGTTGGAYNEQFF. The nucleotides are TGTGCCAGCAGCCACCCCGCCGGGACTACAGGGGGGGCTTACAATGAGCAGTTCTTC.